Listed here are 23 T cell receptor beta chains from one sample, sequenced in a study of early T cells in non-severe SARS-CoV-2 infection. TCRdb re-called the 5' RACE reads with MiXCR, one entry per CDR3 protein. The data contain 90,000 to 120,000 distinct CDR3 sequences, approximately 12% of them singletons. Sequenced input: whole blood. The receptors were gathered from an adult who was a healthcare worker with PCR-confirmed SARS-CoV-2 infection or an uninfected control (not recorded which).

This clonotype has a handful of counts. The chain links TRBV28 to TRBJ2-3; D is unresolved. The length of the CDR3 is 12 residues. V lost 3 bases to trimming and J lost 4 bases, with 5 bases between them. CDR1 and CDR2 from the germline V gene are MDHEN and SYDVKM. This CDR3 is CASSFDADTQYF. CDR3 DNA: TGTGCCAGCAGTTTTGACGCAGATACGCAGTATTTT.

The rearrangement joins TRBV12-3 or TRBV12-4 to TRBJ2-2, with a possible D match to TRBD2 (6 bases). Trimming cost V 8 bases and J 5 bases, with 18 bases left between them. CDR3 length: 15 residues. The CDR3 loop reads CASRLAELATGELFF. The CDR3 DNA is TGTGCCAGCCGATTAGCGGAACTGGCGACCGGGGAGCTGTTTTTT.

This clonotype was recorded many times. The chain carries TRBV3-1 and TRBJ1-1, with D possibly being TRBD1 (5 bases). This CDR3 has 12 residues. With 4 bases removed from V and 6 bases from J, the gap between germline ends came to 9 bases. Germline V CDR1 and CDR2: LGHDT, YNNKEL (reference sequence). The CDR3 DNA sequence: TGTGCCAGCAGCCCAGGGAGCCCTGAAGCTTTCTTT. Translating gives CASSPGSPEAFF.

V usage is TRBV5-1 and J usage is TRBJ2-1; perhaps D is TRBD1 or TRBD2 (5 bases each). Germline V CDR1 and CDR2: SGHRS, YFSETQ. The germline V and J ends were trimmed by 0 bases and 9 bases, with 16 bases remaining between them. The CDR3 runs 15 residues. CDR3 coding DNA: TGCGCCAGCAGCTTGGGTCGGGGAGCGAGGGGTGAGCAGTTCTTC. Amino acids: CASSLGRGARGEQFF. The complete variable domain, with remaining parts taken from reference TRBV5-1 and TRBJ2-1, reads KAGVTQTPRYLIKTRGQQVTLSCSPISGHRSVSWYQQTPGQGLQFLFEYFSETQRNKGNFPGRFSGRQFSNSRSEMNVSTLELGDSALYLCASSLGRGARGEQFFGPGTRLTVL.

Only a few counts were recorded for this clonotype. The rearrangement uses TRBV4-1 and TRBJ2-5; TRBD2 aligns across 7 bases. Germline V lookup: CDR1 MGHRA, CDR2 YSYEKL. The CDR3 consists of 16 residues. V was pared by 3 bases and J by 5 bases, with 12 bases of the junction left unmatched. The DNA of the CDR3 is TGCGCCAGCAGCCAGCGAGAGGGAGGGCCGGAGGAGACCCAGTACTTC. It translates to CASSQREGGPEETQYF.

There are many counts of this clonotype. J is TRBJ1-1 and V is TRBV2; D gene ambiguous. V shed 9 bases and J shed 4 bases, with 9 bases lying between them. The CDR3 length is 11 residues. Looked up from germline, CDR1 is SNHLY and CDR2 is FYNNEI. This CDR3 reads CASSLSTEAFF. DNA of the CDR3: TGTGCCAGTAGTCTAAGCACTGAAGCTTTCTTT.

Only a few counts were recorded for this clonotype. This chain connects TRBV12-3 or TRBV12-4 to TRBJ2-3; D ambiguous. Deletions cut 3 bases from V and 6 bases from J, with 7 bases between. This CDR3 is 12 amino acids long. The DNA of the CDR3 is TGTGCCAGCAGTTTCACTCGGGATACGCAGTATTTT. Protein sequence: CASSFTRDTQYF.

This rearrangement joins TRBV10-3 to TRBJ2-1; weak D call: TRBD2 (6 bases). The CDR3 has 15 residues. The germline CDR1 and CDR2 sequences are ENHRY and SYGVKD. V was cut by 5 bases and J by 4 bases, with 15 bases left in between. The CDR3 DNA follows: TGTGCCATCAGTTCTCTTGCGGGACCTTACAATGAGCAGTTCTTC. It encodes CAISSLAGPYNEQFF.

This clonotype was recorded at least ten times. The chain combines TRBV27 with TRBJ1-4, with 7 bases matching TRBD1. Trimming took 5 bases from V and 1 from J; bases not matched to a gene: 1. CDR1 and CDR2 (germline): MNHEY, SMNVEV (reference sequence). The CDR3 consists of 14 residues. CDR3 sequence reads: CASSRDRTNEKLFF. Here the CDR3 DNA reads TGTGCCAGCAGTCGGGACAGAACTAATGAAAAACTGTTTTTT.

In DNA form, the CDR3 reads TGTGCCAGCAGCGTCGGGCTGCACGAGCAGTACTTC. It is translated as CASSVGLHEQYF. The chain is built from TRBV5-8 and TRBJ2-7; D not resolved. The germline V gene encodes CDR1 SGHTS and CDR2 YDEGEE. CDR3 length equals 12 residues. V was pared by 4 bases and J by 5 bases, with 10 bases between.

This CDR3 is CASSFIPGSNYGYTF. The CDR3 nucleotides read TGTGCCAGCAGTTTTATCCCGGGTAGTAACTATGGCTACACCTTC. The chain joins TRBV28 to TRBJ1-2; D gene ambiguous. Germline-derived CDR1 and CDR2 are MDHEN and SYDVKM. The V and J ends lost 3 bases and 1 base respectively, with 12 bases between them. This CDR3 comprises 15 residues.

In its sample, this clonotype was seen many times. The chain carries TRBV7-9 and TRBJ1-5; D remains ambiguous. Germline CDR1 SEHNR, CDR2 FQNEAQ (reference sequence). The CDR3 totals 12 residues. V was pared by 1 base and J by 9 bases, with 7 bases between. The DNA for the CDR3 is TGTGCCAGCAGCTTAGAGGCGGGGCCCCAGCATTTT. It codes for CASSLEAGPQHF.

This clonotype appeared many times. V is TRBV3-1 and J is TRBJ2-3; 10 bases align to TRBD1. Trimming at V came to 5 bases and at J to 2 bases, leaving 7 bases not matched to a gene. CDR3 length equals 16 residues. Germline V gene data show CDR1 as LGHDT and CDR2 as YNNKEL (reference sequence). Written as DNA, the CDR3 is TGTGCCAGCAGCTTCGGGGGACAGGGGCCCACAGATACGCAGTATTTT. Translating it yields CASSFGGQGPTDTQYF.

The chain uses TRBV4-1 and TRBJ1-1; TRBD1 aligns across 9 bases. The CDR3 contains 17 residues. Germline V gene lookup returns CDR1 MGHRA and CDR2 YSYEKL. V gave up 4 bases and J gave up 5 bases; unmatched junction bases: 14. The CDR3 bases are TGCGCCAGCAGCCGTTACCCTCCGGGACAGGGAAATACTGAAGCTTTCTTT. Translated: CASSRYPPGQGNTEAFF.

This clonotype came up many times. The CDR3 nucleotides read TGTGCCACCAGCCACCTGAAGATCGACCTCTCTGGGGCCAACGTCCTGACTTTC. It codes for CATSHLKIDLSGANVLTF. The rearrangement links TRBV15 to TRBJ2-6; D is ambiguous. Trimming left V 5 bases short and J 0 bases short, with 17 bases between. In germline, CDR1 is LNHNV, CDR2 YYDKDF (reference sequence). The CDR3 is 18 residues long.

The chain employs TRBV6-1 and TRBJ1-3, with D unclear. V was shortened by 0 bases and J by 0 bases, with 9 bases between the two germline ends. CDR1 is MNHNS, CDR2 SASEGT, per germline. There are 16 residues in the CDR3. CDR3 sequence: CASSEAVLSSGNTIYF. CDR3 nucleotide sequence: TGTGCCAGCAGTGAAGCGGTCCTGAGCTCTGGAAACACCATATATTTT.

This clonotype has ten or more counts. This chain uses TRBV2 with TRBJ2-7, with D hard to call. The CDR3 contains 11 residues. Per germline, CDR1 SNHLY and CDR2 FYNNEI. V was trimmed by 6 bases and J by 1 base, leaving 4 bases between them. Written as DNA, the CDR3 is TGTGCCAGCAGAGAATCCTACGAGCAGTACTTC. This gives the protein CASRESYEQYF.

The chain combines TRBV7-9 with TRBJ2-7; 11 positions agree with TRBD1. The ends lost 5 bases at V and 6 bases at J; junction bases unmatched: 6. This CDR3 is 14 amino acids long. CDR1 SEHNR and CDR2 FQNEAQ come from the germline V gene (reference sequence). CDR3 coding DNA: TGTGCCAGCAGCCATAGGACAGGGGGCGGCGAGCAGTACTTC. Translation: CASSHRTGGGEQYF. The full variable domain, in which reference TRBV7-9 and TRBJ2-7 provide the parts outside the CDR3, is DTGVSQNPRHKITKRGQNVTFRCDPISEHNRLYWYRQTLGQGPEFLTYFQNEAQLEKSRLLSDRFSAERPKGSFSTLEIQRTEQGDSAMYLCASSHRTGGGEQYFGPGTRLTVT.

A few counts support this clonotype. V and J are TRBV5-1 and TRBJ1-2; D perhaps matches TRBD1 (6 bases). The germline V and J ends were trimmed by 4 bases and 0 bases, with 13 bases remaining between them. The V gene's germline CDR1 is SGHRS and CDR2 YFSETQ. The CDR3 runs to 15 residues. The CDR3 loop is CASSPNRVANYGYTF. The CDR3 region has the DNA TGCGCCAGCAGCCCGAACAGGGTTGCTAACTATGGCTACACCTTC.

At least ten counts were recorded for this clonotype. The chain combines TRBV4-1 with TRBJ2-3; 8 positions agree with TRBD2. V dropped 5 bases and J dropped 0; count of bases not matched to a gene: 13. CDR1 is MGHRA and CDR2 is YSYEKL in the germline V gene. The CDR3 is 18 residues long. The CDR3 loop reads CASSKASGSRSSTDTQYF. In DNA, the CDR3 is TGCGCCAGCAGCAAGGCTAGCGGGTCCCGATCTAGCACAGATACGCAGTATTTT.

This clonotype has ten or more counts. The chain uses TRBV20-1 and TRBJ1-1; D unresolved. Per germline, CDR1 DFQATT and CDR2 SNEGSKA (reference sequence). The CDR3 runs 11 residues. V lost 6 bases and J lost 7, with 12 bases in between. The CDR3 is CSALGPSEAFF. The CDR3 DNA reads as TGCAGTGCCCTCGGTCCCAGTGAAGCTTTCTTT.

About this clonotype: One base away lies a much larger clone, so this may be a sequencing read error. The chain links TRBV5-1 to TRBJ2-7; the D gene is possibly TRBD2 (5 bases). The CDR3 has 14 residues. Germline CDR1 SGHRS, CDR2 YFSETQ. The CDR3 is CASRVGNSSYEKYF. The DNA of the CDR3 is TGCGCCAGCAGAGTCGGGAACAGCTCCTACGAGAAGTACTTC.

This chain links TRBV14 with TRBJ2-5; tentative D call: TRBD1 (5 bases). V was clipped by 0 bases and J by 5 bases, with 13 bases between them. CDR1 SGHDN and CDR2 FVKESK come from the germline V gene. CDR3 length: 15 residues. The CDR3 DNA follows: TGTGCCAGCAGCCAAGATCCAGGGTATCATGAGACCCAGTACTTC. The encoded protein is CASSQDPGYHETQYF.